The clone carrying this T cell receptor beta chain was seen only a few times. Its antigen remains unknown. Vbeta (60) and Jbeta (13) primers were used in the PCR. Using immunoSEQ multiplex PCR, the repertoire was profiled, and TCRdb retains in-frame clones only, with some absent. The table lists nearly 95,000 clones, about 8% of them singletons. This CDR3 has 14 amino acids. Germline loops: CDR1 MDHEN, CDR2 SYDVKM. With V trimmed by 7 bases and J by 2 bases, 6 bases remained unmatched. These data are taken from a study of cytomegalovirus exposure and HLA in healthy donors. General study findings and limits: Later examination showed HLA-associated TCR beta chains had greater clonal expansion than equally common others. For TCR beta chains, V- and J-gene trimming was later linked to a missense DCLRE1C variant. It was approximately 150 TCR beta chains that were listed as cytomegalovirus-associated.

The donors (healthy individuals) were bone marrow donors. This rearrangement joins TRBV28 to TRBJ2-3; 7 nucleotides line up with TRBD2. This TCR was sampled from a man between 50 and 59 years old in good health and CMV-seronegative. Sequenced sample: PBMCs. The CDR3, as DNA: TGTGCCAGCACCTTAAGCGGGGACACAGATACGCAGTATTTT. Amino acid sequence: CASTLSGDTDTQYF. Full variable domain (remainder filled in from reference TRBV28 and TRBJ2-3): DVKVTQSSRYLVKRTGEKVFLECVQDMDHENMFWYRQDPGLGLRLIYFSYDVKMKEKGDIPEGYSVSREKKERFSLILESASTNQTSMYLCASTLSGDTDTQYFGPGTRLTVL.